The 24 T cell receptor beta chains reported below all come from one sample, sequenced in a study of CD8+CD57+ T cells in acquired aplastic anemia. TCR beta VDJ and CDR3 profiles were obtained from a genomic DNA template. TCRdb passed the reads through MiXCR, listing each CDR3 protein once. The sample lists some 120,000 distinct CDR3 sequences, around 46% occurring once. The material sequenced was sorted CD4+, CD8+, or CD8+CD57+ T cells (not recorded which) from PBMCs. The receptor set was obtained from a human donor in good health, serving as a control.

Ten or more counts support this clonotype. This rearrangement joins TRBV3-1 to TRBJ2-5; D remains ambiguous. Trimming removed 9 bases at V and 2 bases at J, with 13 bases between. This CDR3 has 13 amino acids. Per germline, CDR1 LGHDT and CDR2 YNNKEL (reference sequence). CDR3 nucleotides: TGTGCCAGGACGGACGCCCGGCAAGAGACCCAGTACTTC. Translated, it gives CARTDARQETQYF.

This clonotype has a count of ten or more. CDR3 region: CASTHRFGNEQFF. The CDR3 DNA follows: TGTGCCAGCACTCACCGCTTTGGGAATGAGCAGTTCTTC. This chain uses TRBV12-3 or TRBV12-4 with TRBJ2-1; D remains unclear. This CDR3 comprises 13 residues. V shed 7 bases and J shed 7 bases, with 14 bases lying between them.

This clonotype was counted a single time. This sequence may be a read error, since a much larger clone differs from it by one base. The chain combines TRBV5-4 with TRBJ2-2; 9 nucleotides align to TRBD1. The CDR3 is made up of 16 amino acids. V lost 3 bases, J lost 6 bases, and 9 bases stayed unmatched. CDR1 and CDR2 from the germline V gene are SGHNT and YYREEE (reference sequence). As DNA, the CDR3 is TGTGCCAGCAGCTCCCGGGGACAGGGAAACGCCGGGGAGCTGTTTTTT. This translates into CASSSRGQGNAGELFF.

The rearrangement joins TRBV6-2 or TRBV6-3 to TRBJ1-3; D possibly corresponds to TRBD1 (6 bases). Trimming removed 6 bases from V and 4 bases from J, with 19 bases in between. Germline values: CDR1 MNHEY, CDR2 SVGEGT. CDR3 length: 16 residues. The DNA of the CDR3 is TGTGCCAGCAGCAACACCGTGACAGGCTCCGGAAACACCATATATTTT. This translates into CASSNTVTGSGNTIYF.

CDR3 amino acids: CATSGPTGTAYEKLFF. The CDR3 DNA reads as TGTGCCACCAGTGGGCCAACCGGGACAGCTTATGAAAAACTGTTTTTT. V is TRBV24-1 and J is TRBJ1-4; 7 positions match TRBD1. Germline lookup yields CDR1 KGHDR and CDR2 SFDVKD. The length of the CDR3 is 16 residues. V trimming: 5 bases; J trimming: 6 bases; junction bases outside the gene matches: 11.

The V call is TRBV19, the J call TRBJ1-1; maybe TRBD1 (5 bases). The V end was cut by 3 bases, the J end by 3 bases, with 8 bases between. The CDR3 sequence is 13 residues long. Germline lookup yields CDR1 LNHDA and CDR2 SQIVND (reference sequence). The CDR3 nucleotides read TGTGCCAGTAGTATGGGGCTGTACACTGAAGCTTTCTTT. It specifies CASSMGLYTEAFF.

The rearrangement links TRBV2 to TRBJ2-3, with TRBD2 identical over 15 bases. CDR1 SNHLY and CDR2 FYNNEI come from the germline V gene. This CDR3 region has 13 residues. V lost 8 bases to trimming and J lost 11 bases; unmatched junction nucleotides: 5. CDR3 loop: CASRTSGGVKQYF. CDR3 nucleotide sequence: TGTGCCAGCCGGACTAGCGGGGGGGTTAAGCAGTATTTT.

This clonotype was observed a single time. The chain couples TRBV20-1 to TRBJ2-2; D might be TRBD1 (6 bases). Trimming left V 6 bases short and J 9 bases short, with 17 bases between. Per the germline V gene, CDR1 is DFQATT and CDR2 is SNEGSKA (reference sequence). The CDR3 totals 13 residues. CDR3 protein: CSAQPPRDRELFF. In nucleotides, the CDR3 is TGCAGTGCACAACCCCCCAGGGACAGGGAGCTGTTTTTT.

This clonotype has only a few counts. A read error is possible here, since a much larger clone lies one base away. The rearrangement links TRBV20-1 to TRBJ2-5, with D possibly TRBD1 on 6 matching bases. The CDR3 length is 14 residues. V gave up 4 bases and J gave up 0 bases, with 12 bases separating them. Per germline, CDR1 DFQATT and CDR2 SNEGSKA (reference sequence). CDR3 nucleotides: TGCAGTGCTATTGCAGGACAGAACCAAGAGACCCAGTACTTC. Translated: CSAIAGQNQETQYF.

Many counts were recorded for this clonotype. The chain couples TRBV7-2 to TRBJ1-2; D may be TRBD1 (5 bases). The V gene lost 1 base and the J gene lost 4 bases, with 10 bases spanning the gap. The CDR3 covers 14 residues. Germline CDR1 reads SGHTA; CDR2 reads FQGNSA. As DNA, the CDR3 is TGTGCCAGCAGCTTAGACAGGTCCGGCTATGGCTACACCTTC. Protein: CASSLDRSGYGYTF.

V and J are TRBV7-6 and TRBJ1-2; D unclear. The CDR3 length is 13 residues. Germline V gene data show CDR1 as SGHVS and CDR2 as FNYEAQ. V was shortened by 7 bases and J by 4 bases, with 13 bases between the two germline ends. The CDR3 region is CASNRGWAYGYTF. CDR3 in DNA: TGTGCCAGCAATAGAGGGTGGGCCTATGGCTACACCTTC.

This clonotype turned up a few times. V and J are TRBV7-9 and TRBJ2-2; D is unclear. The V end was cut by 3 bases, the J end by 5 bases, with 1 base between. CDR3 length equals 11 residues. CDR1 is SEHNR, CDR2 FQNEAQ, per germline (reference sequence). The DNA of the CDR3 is TGTGCCAGCAGCTTGACCGGGGAGCTGTTTTTT. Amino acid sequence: CASSLTGELFF.

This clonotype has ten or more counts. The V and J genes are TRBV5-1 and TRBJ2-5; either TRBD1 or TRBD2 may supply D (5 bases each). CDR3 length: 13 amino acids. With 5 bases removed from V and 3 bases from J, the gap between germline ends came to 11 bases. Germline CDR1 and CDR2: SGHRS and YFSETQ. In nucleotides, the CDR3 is TGCGCCAGCAGACCGGGACCCGAAGAGACCCAGTACTTC. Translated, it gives CASRPGPEETQYF. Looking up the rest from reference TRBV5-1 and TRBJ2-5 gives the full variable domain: KAGVTQTPRYLIKTRGQQVTLSCSPISGHRSVSWYQQTPGQGLQFLFEYFSETQRNKGNFPGRFSGRQFSNSRSEMNVSTLELGDSALYLCASRPGPEETQYFGPGTRLLVL.

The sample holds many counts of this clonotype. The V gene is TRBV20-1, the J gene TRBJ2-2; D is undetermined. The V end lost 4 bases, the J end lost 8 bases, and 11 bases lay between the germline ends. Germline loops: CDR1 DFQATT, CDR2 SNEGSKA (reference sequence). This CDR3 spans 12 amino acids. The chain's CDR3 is CSAKDQTGELFF. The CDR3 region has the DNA TGCAGTGCTAAGGATCAGACGGGGGAGCTGTTTTTT.

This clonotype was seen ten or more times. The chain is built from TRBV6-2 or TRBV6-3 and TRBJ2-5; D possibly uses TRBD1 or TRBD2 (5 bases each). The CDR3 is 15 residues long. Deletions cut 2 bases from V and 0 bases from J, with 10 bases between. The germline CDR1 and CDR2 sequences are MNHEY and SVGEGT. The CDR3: CASSYGWGYQETQYF. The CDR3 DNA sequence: TGTGCCAGCAGTTACGGGTGGGGGTACCAAGAGACCCAGTACTTC.

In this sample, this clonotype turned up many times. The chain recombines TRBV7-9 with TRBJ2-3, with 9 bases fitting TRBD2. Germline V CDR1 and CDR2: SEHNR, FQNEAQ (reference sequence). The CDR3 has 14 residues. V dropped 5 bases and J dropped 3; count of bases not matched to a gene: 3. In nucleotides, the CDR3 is TGTGCCAGCAGCCCGGGACTAGCAACAGATACGCAGTATTTT. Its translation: CASSPGLATDTQYF. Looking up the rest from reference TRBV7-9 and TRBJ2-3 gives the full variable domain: DTGVSQNPRHKITKRGQNVTFRCDPISEHNRLYWYRQTLGQGPEFLTYFQNEAQLEKSRLLSDRFSAERPKGSFSTLEIQRTEQGDSAMYLCASSPGLATDTQYFGPGTRLTVL.

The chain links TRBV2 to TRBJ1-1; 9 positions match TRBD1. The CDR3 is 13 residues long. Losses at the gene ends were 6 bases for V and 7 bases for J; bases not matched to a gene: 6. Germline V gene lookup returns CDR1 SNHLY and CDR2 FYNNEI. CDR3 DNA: TGTGCCAGCAGATTCGACAGGGGGGTTGAAGCTTTCTTT. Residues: CASRFDRGVEAFF.

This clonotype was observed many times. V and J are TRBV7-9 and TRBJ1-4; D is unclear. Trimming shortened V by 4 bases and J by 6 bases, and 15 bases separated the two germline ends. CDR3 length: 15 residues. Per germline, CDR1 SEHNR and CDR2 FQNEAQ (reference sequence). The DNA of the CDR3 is TGTGCCAGCAGCTCCCTCTCCGATTGGTATGAAAAACTGTTTTTT. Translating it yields CASSSLSDWYEKLFF.

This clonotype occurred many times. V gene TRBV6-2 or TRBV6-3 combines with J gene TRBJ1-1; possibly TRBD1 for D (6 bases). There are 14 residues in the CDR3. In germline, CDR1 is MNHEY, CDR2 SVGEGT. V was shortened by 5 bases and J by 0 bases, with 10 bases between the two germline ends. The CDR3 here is CASSQGHLNTEAFF. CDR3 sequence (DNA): TGTGCCAGCAGTCAGGGACACTTGAACACTGAAGCTTTCTTT.

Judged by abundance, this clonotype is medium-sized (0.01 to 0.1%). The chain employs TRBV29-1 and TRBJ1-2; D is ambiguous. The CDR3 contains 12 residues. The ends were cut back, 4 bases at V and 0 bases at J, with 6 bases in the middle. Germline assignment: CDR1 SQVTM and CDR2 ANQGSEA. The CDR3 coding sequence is TGCAGCGTTGCAGCCACTAACTATGGCTACACCTTC. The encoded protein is CSVAATNYGYTF.

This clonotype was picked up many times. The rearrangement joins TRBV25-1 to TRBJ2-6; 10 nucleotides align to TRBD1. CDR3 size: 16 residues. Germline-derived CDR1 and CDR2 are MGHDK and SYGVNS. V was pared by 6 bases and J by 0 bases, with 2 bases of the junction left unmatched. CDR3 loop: CASSWDRGSGANVLTF. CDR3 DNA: TGTGCCAGCAGCTGGGACAGGGGCTCTGGGGCCAACGTCCTGACTTTC.

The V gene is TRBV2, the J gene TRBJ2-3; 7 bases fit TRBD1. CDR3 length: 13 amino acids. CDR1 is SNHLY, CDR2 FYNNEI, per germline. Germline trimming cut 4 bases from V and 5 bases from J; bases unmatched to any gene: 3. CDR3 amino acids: CASSGQGRDTQYF. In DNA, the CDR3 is TGTGCCAGCAGTGGACAGGGCAGAGATACGCAGTATTTT.

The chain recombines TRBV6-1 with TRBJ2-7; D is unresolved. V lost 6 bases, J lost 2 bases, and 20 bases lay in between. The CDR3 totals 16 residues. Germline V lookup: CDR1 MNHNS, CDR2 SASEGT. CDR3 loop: CASSSPWGIETYEQYF. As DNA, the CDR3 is TGTGCCAGCAGCTCACCCTGGGGAATTGAAACCTACGAGCAGTACTTC.

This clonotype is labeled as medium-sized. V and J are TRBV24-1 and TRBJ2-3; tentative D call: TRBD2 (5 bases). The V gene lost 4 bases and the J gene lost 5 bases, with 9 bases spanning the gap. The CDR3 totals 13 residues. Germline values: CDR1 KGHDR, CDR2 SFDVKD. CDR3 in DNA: TGTGCCACCAGTGACTCAGGAGGAGATACGCAGTATTTT. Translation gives CATSDSGGDTQYF.